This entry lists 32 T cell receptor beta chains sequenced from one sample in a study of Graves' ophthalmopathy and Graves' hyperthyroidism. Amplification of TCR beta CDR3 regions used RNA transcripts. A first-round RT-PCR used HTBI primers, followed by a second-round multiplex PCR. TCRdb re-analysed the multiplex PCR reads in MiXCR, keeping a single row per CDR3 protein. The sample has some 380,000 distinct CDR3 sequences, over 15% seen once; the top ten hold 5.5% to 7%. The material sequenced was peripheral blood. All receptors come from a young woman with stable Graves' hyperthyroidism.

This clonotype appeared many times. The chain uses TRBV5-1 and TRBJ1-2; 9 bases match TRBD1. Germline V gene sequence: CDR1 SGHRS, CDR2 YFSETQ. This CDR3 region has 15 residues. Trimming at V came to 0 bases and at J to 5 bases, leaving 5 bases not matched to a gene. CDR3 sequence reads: CASSLGQGDEYGYTF. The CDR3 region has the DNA TGCGCCAGCAGCTTGGGACAGGGGGACGAGTATGGCTACACCTTC.

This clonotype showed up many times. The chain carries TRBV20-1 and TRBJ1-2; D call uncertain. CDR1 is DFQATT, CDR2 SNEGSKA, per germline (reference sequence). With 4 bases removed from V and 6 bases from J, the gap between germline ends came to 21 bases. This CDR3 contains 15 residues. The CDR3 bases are TGCAGTGCTAAAGACGTCCACAGCCCCTTCCATGGCTACACCTTC. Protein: CSAKDVHSPFHGYTF.

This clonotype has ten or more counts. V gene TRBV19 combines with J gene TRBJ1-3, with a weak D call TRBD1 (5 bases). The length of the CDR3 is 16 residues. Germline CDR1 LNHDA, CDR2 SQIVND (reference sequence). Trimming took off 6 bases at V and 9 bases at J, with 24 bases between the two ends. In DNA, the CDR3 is TGTGCCAGTAGCCCCCCAGAGGACAACCCTTATGTCACCATATATTTT. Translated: CASSPPEDNPYVTIYF.

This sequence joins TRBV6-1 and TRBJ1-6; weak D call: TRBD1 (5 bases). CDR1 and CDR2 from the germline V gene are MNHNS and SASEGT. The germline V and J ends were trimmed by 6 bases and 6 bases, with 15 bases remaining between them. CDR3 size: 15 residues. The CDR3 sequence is CASRGRGVFNSPLHF. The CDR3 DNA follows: TGTGCCAGCAGGGGACGGGGCGTGTTTAATTCACCCCTCCACTTT.

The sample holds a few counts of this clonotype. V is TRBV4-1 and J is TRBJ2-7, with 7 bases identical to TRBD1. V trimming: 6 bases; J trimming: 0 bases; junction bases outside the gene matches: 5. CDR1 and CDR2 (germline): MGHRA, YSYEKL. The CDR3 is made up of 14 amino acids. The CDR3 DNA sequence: TGCGCCAGCAGTTACACAGGGGACTCCTACGAGCAGTACTTC. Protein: CASSYTGDSYEQYF.

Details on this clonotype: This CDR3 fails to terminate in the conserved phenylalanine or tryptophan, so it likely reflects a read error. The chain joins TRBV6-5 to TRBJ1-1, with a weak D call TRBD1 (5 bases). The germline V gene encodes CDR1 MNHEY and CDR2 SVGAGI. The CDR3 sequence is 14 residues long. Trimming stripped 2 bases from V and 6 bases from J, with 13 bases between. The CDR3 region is CASSYPGSRSEAFV. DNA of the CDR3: TGTGCCAGCAGTTACCCAGGGAGTAGGTCTGAAGCTTTCGTT.

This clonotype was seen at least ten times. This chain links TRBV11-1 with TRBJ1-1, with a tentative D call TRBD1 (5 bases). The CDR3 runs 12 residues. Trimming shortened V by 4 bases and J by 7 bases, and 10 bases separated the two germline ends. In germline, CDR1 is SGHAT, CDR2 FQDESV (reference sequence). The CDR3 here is CASSWDSIEAFF. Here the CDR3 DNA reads TGTGCCAGCAGCTGGGACTCGATTGAAGCTTTCTTT.

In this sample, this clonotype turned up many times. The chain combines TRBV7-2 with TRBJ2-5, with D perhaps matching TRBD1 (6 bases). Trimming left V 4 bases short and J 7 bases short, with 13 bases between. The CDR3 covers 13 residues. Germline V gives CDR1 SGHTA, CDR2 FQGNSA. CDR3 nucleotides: TGTGCCAGCAGCTCACAGGGCTCGGGGACCCAGTACTTC. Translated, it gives CASSSQGSGTQYF.

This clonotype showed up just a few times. The CDR3: CASSSTKYAGELFF. The CDR3 coding sequence is TGTGCCAGCAGTTCCACCAAATACGCCGGGGAGCTGTTTTTT. J is TRBJ2-2 and V is TRBV6-5; D gene ambiguous. Germline V gives CDR1 MNHEY, CDR2 SVGAGI. V lost 4 bases, J lost 6 bases, and 12 bases lay in between. The CDR3 loop spans 14 amino acids.

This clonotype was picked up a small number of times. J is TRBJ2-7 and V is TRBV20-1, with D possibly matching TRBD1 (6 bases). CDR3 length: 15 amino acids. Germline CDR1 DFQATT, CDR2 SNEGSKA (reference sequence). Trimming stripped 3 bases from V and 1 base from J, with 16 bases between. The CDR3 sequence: CSARNFQGLSYEQYF. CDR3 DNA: TGCAGTGCTAGGAATTTCCAGGGGTTGTCCTACGAGCAGTACTTC.

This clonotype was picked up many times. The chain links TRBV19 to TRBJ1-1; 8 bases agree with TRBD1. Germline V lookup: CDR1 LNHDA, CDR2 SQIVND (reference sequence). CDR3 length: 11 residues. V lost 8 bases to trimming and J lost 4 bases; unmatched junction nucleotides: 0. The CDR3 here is CASGTGTEAFF. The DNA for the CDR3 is TGTGCCAGTGGGACAGGCACTGAAGCTTTCTTT.

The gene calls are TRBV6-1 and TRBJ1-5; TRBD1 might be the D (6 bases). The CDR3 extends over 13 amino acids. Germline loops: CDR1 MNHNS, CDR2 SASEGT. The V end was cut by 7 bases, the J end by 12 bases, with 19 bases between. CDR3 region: CASTGAGGRFQHF. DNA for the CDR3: TGTGCCAGCACAGGGGCGGGGGGGCGGTTCCAGCATTTT.

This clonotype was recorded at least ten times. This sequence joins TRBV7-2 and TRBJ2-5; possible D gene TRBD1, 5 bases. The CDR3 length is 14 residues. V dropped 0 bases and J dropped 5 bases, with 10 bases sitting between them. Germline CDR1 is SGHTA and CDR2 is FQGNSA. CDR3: CASSLAMTVETQYF. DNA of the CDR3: TGTGCCAGCAGCTTAGCAATGACAGTCGAGACCCAGTACTTC.

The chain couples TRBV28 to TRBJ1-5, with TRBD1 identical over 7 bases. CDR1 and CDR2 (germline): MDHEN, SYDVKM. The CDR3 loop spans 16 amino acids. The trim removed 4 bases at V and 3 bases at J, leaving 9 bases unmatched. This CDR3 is CASSSGPGTDNQPQHF. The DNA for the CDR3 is TGTGCCAGCAGTTCAGGACCTGGGACAGACAATCAGCCCCAGCATTTT. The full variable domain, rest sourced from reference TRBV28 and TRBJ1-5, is DVKVTQSSRYLVKRTGEKVFLECVQDMDHENMFWYRQDPGLGLRLIYFSYDVKMKEKGDIPEGYSVSREKKERFSLILESASTNQTSMYLCASSSGPGTDNQPQHFGDGTRLSIL.

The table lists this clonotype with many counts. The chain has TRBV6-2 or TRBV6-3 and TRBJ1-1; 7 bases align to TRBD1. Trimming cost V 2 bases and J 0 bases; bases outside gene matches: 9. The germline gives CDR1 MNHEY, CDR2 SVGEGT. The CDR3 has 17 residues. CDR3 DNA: TGTGCCAGCAGTTACAAAAGGGGACAGATATTGAACACTGAAGCTTTCTTT. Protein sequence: CASSYKRGQILNTEAFF.

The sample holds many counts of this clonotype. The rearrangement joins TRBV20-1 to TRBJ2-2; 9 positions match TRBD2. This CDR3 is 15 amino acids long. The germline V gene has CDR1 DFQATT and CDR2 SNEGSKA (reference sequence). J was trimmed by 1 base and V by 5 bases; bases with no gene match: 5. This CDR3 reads CSAPRAGGNTGELFF. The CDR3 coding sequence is TGCAGTGCTCCACGAGCGGGGGGGAACACCGGGGAGCTGTTTTTT.

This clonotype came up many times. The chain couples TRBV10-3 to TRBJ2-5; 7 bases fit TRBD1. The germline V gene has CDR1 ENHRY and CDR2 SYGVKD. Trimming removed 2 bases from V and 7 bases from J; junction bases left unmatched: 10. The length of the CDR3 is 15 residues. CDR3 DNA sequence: TGTGCCATCAGTGAGGAGGACAGGAGGTCCGGGACCCAGTACTTC. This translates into CAISEEDRRSGTQYF.

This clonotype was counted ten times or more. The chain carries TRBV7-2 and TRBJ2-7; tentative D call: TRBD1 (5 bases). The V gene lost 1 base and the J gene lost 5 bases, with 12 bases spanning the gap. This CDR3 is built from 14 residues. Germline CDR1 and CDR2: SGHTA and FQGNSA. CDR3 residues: CASSLDRWWDEQYF. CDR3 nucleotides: TGTGCCAGCAGCTTAGACAGGTGGTGGGACGAGCAGTACTTC.

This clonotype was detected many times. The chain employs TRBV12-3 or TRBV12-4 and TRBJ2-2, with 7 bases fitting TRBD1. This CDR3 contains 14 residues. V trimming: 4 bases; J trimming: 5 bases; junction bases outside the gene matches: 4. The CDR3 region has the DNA TGTGCCAGCAGTTCTGACAGGGTAACCGGGGAGCTGTTTTTT. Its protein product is CASSSDRVTGELFF.

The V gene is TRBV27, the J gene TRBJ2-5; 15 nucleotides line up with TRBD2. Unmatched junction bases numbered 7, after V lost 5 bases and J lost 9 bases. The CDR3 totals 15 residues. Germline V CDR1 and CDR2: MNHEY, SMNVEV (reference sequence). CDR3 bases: TGTGCCAGCAGTAGGACTAGCGGGGGGGCTCTGGCCCAGTACTTC. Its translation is CASSRTSGGALAQYF.

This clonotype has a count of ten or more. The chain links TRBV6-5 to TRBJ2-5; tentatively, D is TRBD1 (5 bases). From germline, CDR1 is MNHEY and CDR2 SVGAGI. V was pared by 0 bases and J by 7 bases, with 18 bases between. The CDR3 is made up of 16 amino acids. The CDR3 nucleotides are TGTGCCAGCAGTTACTCGAGGCTGGGGCCCCAGGGGACCCAGTACTTC. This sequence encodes CASSYSRLGPQGTQYF.

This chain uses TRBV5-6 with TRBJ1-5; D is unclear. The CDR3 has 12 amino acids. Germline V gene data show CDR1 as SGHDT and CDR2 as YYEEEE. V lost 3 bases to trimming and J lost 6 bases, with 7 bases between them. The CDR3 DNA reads TGTGCCAGCAGCTCAGATGTTCAGCCCCAGCATTTT. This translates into CASSSDVQPQHF. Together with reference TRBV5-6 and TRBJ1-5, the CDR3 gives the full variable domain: DAGVTQSPTHLIKTRGQQVTLRCSPKSGHDTVSWYQQALGQGPQFIFQYYEEEERQRGNFPDRFSGHQFPNYSSELNVNALLLGDSALYLCASSSDVQPQHFGDGTRLSIL.

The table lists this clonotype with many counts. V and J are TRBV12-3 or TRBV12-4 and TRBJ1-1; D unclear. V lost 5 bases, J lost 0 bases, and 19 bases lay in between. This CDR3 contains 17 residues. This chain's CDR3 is CASSLRDPLGMNTEAFF. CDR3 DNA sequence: TGTGCCAGCAGTCTCCGGGATCCGCTAGGCATGAACACTGAAGCTTTCTTT.

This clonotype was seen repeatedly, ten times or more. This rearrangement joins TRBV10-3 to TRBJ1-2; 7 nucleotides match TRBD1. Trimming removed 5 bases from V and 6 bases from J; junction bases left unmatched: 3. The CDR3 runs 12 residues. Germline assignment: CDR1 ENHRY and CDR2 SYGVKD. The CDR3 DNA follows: TGTGCCATCAGTTCAGGGGGAAATGGCTACACCTTC. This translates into CAISSGGNGYTF.

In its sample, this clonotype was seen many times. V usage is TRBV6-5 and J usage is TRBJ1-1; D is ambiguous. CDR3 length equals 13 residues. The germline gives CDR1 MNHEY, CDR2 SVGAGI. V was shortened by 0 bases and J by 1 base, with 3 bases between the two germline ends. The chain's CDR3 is CASSYSENTEAFF. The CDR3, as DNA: TGTGCCAGCAGTTACTCGGAGAACACTGAAGCTTTCTTT.

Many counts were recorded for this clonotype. CDR3 loop: CATRHRVGTEAFF. The CDR3 DNA follows: TGTGCCACCAGACACAGGGTTGGGACTGAAGCTTTCTTT. V usage is TRBV24-1 and J usage is TRBJ1-1, with D perhaps matching TRBD1 (6 bases). The V end lost 7 bases, the J end lost 5 bases, and 13 bases lay between the germline ends. Germline V gene data show CDR1 as KGHDR and CDR2 as SFDVKD. CDR3 size: 13 residues.

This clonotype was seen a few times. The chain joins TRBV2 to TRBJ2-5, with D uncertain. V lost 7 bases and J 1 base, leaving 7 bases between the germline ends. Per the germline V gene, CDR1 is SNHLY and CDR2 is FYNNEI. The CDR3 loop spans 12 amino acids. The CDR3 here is CASTNTQETQYF. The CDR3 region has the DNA TGTGCCAGCACAAACACCCAAGAGACCCAGTACTTC.

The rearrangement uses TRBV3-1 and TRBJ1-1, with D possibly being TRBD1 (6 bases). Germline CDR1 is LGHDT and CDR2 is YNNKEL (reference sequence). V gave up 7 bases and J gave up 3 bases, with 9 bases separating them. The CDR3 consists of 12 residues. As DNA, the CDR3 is TGTGCCAGCAACCAGGGGTACACTGAAGCTTTCTTT. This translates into CASNQGYTEAFF.

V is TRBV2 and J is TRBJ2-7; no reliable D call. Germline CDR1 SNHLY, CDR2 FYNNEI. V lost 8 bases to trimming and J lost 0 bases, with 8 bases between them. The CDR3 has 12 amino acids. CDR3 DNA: TGTGCCAGCGGAAAAATCTCCTACGAGCAGTACTTC. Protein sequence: CASGKISYEQYF.

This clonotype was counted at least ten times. The CDR3: CASSVTGINQPQHF. Here the CDR3 DNA reads TGTGCCAGTAGTGTCACAGGGATCAATCAGCCCCAGCATTTT. The chain has TRBV19 and TRBJ1-5, with D perhaps matching TRBD1 (6 bases). V was clipped by 5 bases and J by 3 bases, with 11 bases between them. The germline gives CDR1 LNHDA, CDR2 SQIVND (reference sequence). The CDR3 extends over 14 amino acids. The whole variable domain, remainder taken from reference TRBV19 and TRBJ1-5, is DGGITQSPKYLFRKEGQNVTLSCEQNLNHDAMYWYRQDPGQGLRLIYYSQIVNDFQKGDIAEGYSVSREKKESFPLTVTSAQKNPTAFYLCASSVTGINQPQHFGDGTRLSIL.

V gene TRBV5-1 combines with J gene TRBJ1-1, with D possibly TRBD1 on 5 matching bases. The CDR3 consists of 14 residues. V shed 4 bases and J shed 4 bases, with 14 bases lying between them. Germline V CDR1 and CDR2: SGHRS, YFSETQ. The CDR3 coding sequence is TGCGCCAGCAGCATGGTGGGGGGGGGCACTGAAGCTTTCTTT. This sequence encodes CASSMVGGGTEAFF.

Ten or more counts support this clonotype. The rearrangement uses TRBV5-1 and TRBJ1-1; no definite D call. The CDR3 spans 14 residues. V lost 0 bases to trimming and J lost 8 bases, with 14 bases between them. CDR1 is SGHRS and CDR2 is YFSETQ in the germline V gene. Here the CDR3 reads CASSLDLQASEAFF. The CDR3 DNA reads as TGCGCCAGCAGCTTGGACCTCCAGGCCTCAGAAGCTTTCTTT.